One and the same sample provided the 4 T cell receptor beta chains below, sequenced in a study of blood T cell repertoires in COVID-19. This table comes from immunoSEQ multiplex PCR, and its TCRdb copy is limited to in-frame clones, with some not included. The repertoire holds approximately 500,000 clones, 88% seen once, with 1.5% to 2% in the top ten. The source material was PBMCs or T cells enriched from blood (not recorded which). These receptor sequences come from a woman in her forties who had recovered from COVID-19.

V and J are TRBV24-1 and TRBJ2-2, with 8 bases identical to TRBD2. This CDR3 is 16 amino acids long. Trimming cost V 1 base and J 3 bases; bases outside gene matches: 3. Germline V gene data show CDR1 as KGHDR and CDR2 as SFDVKD. CDR3 protein: CATSDLGGRYTGELFF. The CDR3 DNA reads TGTGCCACCAGTGATTTAGGCGGGAGGTACACCGGGGAGCTGTTTTTT.

The CDR3 DNA reads as TGTGCCAGCAGTTTTTTACTAGCGGGTGCCGGTCGTACGCAGTATTTT. This translates into CASSFLLAGAGRTQYF. The chain carries TRBV6-5 and TRBJ2-3; TRBD2 aligns across 9 bases. Per the germline V gene, CDR1 is MNHEY and CDR2 is SVGAGI. The CDR3 has 16 amino acids. The V and J ends lost 4 bases and 8 bases, in that order; junction bases with no gene match: 13.

On this clone itself: One end of the junction fails to match germline, which may point to a read error. The rearrangement joins TRBV5-1 to TRBJ2-7; no firm D call. Germline V gene lookup returns CDR1 SGHRS and CDR2 YFSETQ. The CDR3 spans 11 residues. The DNA of the CDR3 is TGCGCCAGCCCAAGCTCCCACGAGCAGTACTTC. It is translated as CASPSSHEQYF.

In this sample, this clone turned up a few times. V gene TRBV5-1 combines with J gene TRBJ2-2; 11 bases match TRBD2. There are 16 residues in the CDR3. J was trimmed by 7 bases and V by 7 bases; bases with no gene match: 12. Germline CDR1 is SGHRS and CDR2 is YFSETQ. CDR3 in DNA: TGCGCCAGCGGTCCGTTGACTAGCGGGACCCACGGGGAGCTGTTTTTT. Amino acids: CASGPLTSGTHGELFF.